Following are 19 T cell receptor beta chains from one sample sequenced in a study of blood T cell repertoires in COVID-19. Produced via immunoSEQ multiplex PCR; TCRdb's table is partial and in-frame only. Among some 300,000 clones listed, about nine tenths were seen once. Sequenced sample: peripheral blood. These receptors all come from a woman aged 30 to 39 with COVID-19, enrolled during active disease.

V gene TRBV3-1 (or the pseudogene TRBV3-2) combines with J gene TRBJ1-1, with a tentative D call TRBD1 (5 bases). With 5 bases removed from V and 7 bases from J, the gap between germline ends came to 17 bases. CDR1 is LGHDT, CDR2 YNNKEL, per germline (reference sequence). The CDR3 is 14 residues long. CDR3 region: CASSRRGKAVEAFF. The CDR3 nucleotides read TGTGCCAGCAGCAGACGGGGGAAAGCTGTTGAAGCTTTCTTT.

This CDR3 reads CASSPTNGQGMTDTQYF. CDR3 DNA sequence: TGTGCCAGCTCACCAACGAACGGGCAGGGCATGACAGATACGCAGTATTTT. J is TRBJ2-3 and V is TRBV18; TRBD1 might be the D (5 bases). V dropped 2 bases and J dropped 3 bases, with 18 bases sitting between them. Germline-derived CDR1 and CDR2 are KGHSH and LQKENI. The CDR3 runs to 17 residues.

The rearrangement links TRBV6-5 to TRBJ1-2, with no clear D. Germline CDR1 reads MNHEY; CDR2 reads SVGAGI. The V end lost 5 bases, the J end lost 2 bases, and 9 bases lay between the germline ends. The CDR3 totals 13 residues. CDR3 loop: CASSMTRNYGYTF. The CDR3 DNA sequence: TGTGCCAGCAGTATGACAAGAAACTATGGCTACACCTTC.

V and J are TRBV18 and TRBJ2-1; TRBD1 might be the D (5 bases). The CDR3 is made up of 15 amino acids. V lost 4 bases, J lost 2 bases, and 12 bases lay in between. Per germline, CDR1 KGHSH and CDR2 LQKENI. The CDR3 here is CASSQGPRTYNEQFF. CDR3 DNA: TGTGCCAGCTCACAGGGGCCTAGAACCTACAATGAGCAGTTCTTC.

The chain recombines TRBV5-1 with TRBJ1-2; TRBD1 matches at 7 bases. The CDR3 is 17 amino acids. Trimming removed 0 bases from V and 3 bases from J; junction bases left unmatched: 11. Germline CDR1 SGHRS, CDR2 YFSETQ. The chain's CDR3 is CASSLVGTAARDYGYTF. CDR3 DNA: TGCGCCAGCAGCTTGGTCGGGACAGCAGCCCGGGACTATGGCTACACCTTC.

The genes are TRBV7-8 and TRBJ2-5, with 13 nucleotides matching TRBD2. There are 16 residues in the CDR3. The germline gives CDR1 SGHVS, CDR2 FQNEAQ. The junction had 8 bases not matched to a gene; V was cut back by 5 bases and J by 5 bases. CDR3 sequence: CASSRGLAGVGETQYF. As DNA, the CDR3 is TGTGCCAGCAGCCGAGGACTAGCGGGGGTGGGGGAGACCCAGTACTTC.

The sample holds a few counts of this clone. The genes are TRBV28 and TRBJ1-6; D not certain. There are 14 residues in the CDR3. Deletions cut 4 bases from V and 5 bases from J, with 9 bases between. Looked up from germline, CDR1 is MDHEN and CDR2 is SYDVKM. The CDR3 DNA reads as TGTGCCAGCAGTTCGGGAAGGGATAATTCACCCCTCCACTTT. Translated: CASSSGRDNSPLHF.

J is TRBJ1-4 and V is TRBV4-1, with a possible D match to TRBD1 (5 bases). Between the trimmed V and J ends, which lost 1 base and 8 bases, there was a span of 14 bases. The CDR3 consists of 15 residues. The germline CDR1 and CDR2 sequences are MGHRA and YSYEKL. CDR3 protein: CASSQAGQGWEKLFF. In nucleotides, the CDR3 is TGCGCCAGCAGCCAAGCCGGGCAGGGTTGGGAAAAACTGTTTTTT.

The chain links TRBV28 to TRBJ1-6, with D unclear. The germline CDR1 and CDR2 sequences are MDHEN and SYDVKM. Trimming shortened V by 5 bases and J by 9 bases, and 20 bases separated the two germline ends. This CDR3 has 16 residues. In DNA, the CDR3 is TGTGCCAGCAGTCCCCAAATCGACATTGTGAGTTCACCCCTCCACTTT. It codes for CASSPQIDIVSSPLHF.

V is TRBV3-1 (or the pseudogene TRBV3-2) and J is TRBJ2-1; possible D gene TRBD2, 6 bases. CDR3 length: 20 amino acids. V lost 3 bases and J lost 0, with 24 bases in between. Germline CDR1 LGHDT, CDR2 YNNKEL (reference sequence). CDR3 bases: TGTGCCAGCAGCCACAAGATCTTGGGGAGGAAGGTTCGCTCCTACAATGAGCAGTTCTTC. Encoded protein: CASSHKILGRKVRSYNEQFF.

The chain employs TRBV27 and TRBJ1-4; D gene unclear. The V gene's germline CDR1 is MNHEY and CDR2 SMNVEV (reference sequence). The CDR3 sequence is 13 residues long. V was clipped by 5 bases and J by 6 bases, with 10 bases between them. In DNA, the CDR3 is TGTGCCAGCAGTATTAGGCGGGATGAAAAACTGTTTTTT. This encodes CASSIRRDEKLFF. Supplemented by reference TRBV27 and TRBJ1-4, the full variable domain reads EAQVTQNPRYLITVTGKKLTVTCSQNMNHEYMSWYRQDPGLGLRQIYYSMNVEVTDKGDVPEGYKVSRKEKRNFPLILESPSPNQTSLYFCASSIRRDEKLFFGSGTQLSVL.

This clone showed up just once. This chain uses TRBV19 with TRBJ1-5; D is undetermined. CDR1 and CDR2 (germline): LNHDA, SQIVND (reference sequence). Trimming removed 3 bases at V and 8 bases at J, with 17 bases between. The CDR3 extends over 15 amino acids. CDR3 region: CASSIEGRVSKPQHF. CDR3 bases: TGTGCCAGTAGTATCGAAGGGAGGGTGAGTAAGCCCCAGCATTTT.

CDR3 sequence (DNA): TGTGCCAGCGGAGGACCCGAAAATGAAAAACTGTTTTTT. Translating it yields CASGGPENEKLFF. V gene TRBV7-9 combines with J gene TRBJ1-4; D uncertain. Trimming took 8 bases from V and 5 from J, leaving 12 bases between them. This CDR3 contains 13 residues. Germline V gene lookup returns CDR1 SEHNR and CDR2 FQNEAQ (reference sequence).

This clone was detected once. This chain joins TRBV3-1 (or the pseudogene TRBV3-2) and TRBJ2-5; maybe TRBD2 (5 bases). The ends were cut back, 0 bases at V and 1 base at J, with 12 bases in the middle. CDR3 size: 16 residues. The germline V gene encodes CDR1 LGHDT and CDR2 YNNKEL (reference sequence). CDR3 in amino acids: CASSQDLRGLQETQYF. CDR3 in DNA: TGTGCCAGCAGCCAAGACCTCCGAGGGCTCCAAGAGACCCAGTACTTC.

The rearrangement uses TRBV19 and TRBJ1-2; 9 nucleotides align to TRBD1. Unmatched junction bases numbered 14, after V lost 5 bases and J lost 4 bases. Germline lookup yields CDR1 LNHDA and CDR2 SQIVND (reference sequence). There are 17 residues in the CDR3. The CDR3 region is CASSRGTGPTSGYGYTF. The CDR3 DNA is TGTGCCAGTAGTCGGGGGACAGGGCCAACTTCTGGCTATGGCTACACCTTC. The variable domain in full, with the rest retrieved from reference TRBV19 and TRBJ1-2, is DGGITQSPKYLFRKEGQNVTLSCEQNLNHDAMYWYRQDPGQGLRLIYYSQIVNDFQKGDIAEGYSVSREKKESFPLTVTSAQKNPTAFYLCASSRGTGPTSGYGYTFGSGTRLTVV.

The CDR3 reads CASTGTDNYGYTF. The CDR3 DNA reads TGTGCCAGCACAGGGACAGATAACTATGGCTACACCTTC. The chain has TRBV19 and TRBJ1-2, with 7 bases identical to TRBD1. With 9 bases clipped from V and 1 base from J, the junction kept 5 bases outside the gene matches. Germline CDR1 and CDR2: LNHDA and SQIVND (reference sequence). CDR3 length: 13 amino acids.

The chain uses TRBV11-3 and TRBJ1-1; D perhaps matches TRBD1 (6 bases). The V end was cut by 5 bases, the J end by 1 base, with 23 bases between. This CDR3 spans 18 amino acids. In germline, CDR1 is SGHNT, CDR2 YENEEA. The CDR3 here is CASSMGGGPLIWNTEAFF. The DNA of the CDR3 is TGTGCCAGCAGCATGGGCGGGGGGCCCCTTATATGGAACACTGAAGCTTTCTTT.

This chain joins TRBV6-5 and TRBJ2-7; a weak D match, TRBD2 (5 bases). V was pared by 7 bases and J by 3 bases, with 19 bases between. CDR1 MNHEY and CDR2 SVGAGI come from the germline V gene. This CDR3 contains 15 residues. CDR3 coding DNA: TGTGCCAGCACTGCGGGCCAGATCCTAGGCTACGAGCAGTACGTC. Translated: CASTAGQILGYEQYV.

V is TRBV7-8 and J is TRBJ2-5, with D possibly TRBD2 on 7 matching bases. Germline V gene lookup returns CDR1 SGHVS and CDR2 FQNEAQ. The CDR3 has 18 amino acids. V was trimmed by 5 bases and J by 0 bases, leaving 22 bases between them. The CDR3 bases are TGTGCCAGCAGCCCCAGGAGGGGGGGGCCGTCCTACCAAGAGACCCAGTACTTC. This codes for CASSPRRGGPSYQETQYF.